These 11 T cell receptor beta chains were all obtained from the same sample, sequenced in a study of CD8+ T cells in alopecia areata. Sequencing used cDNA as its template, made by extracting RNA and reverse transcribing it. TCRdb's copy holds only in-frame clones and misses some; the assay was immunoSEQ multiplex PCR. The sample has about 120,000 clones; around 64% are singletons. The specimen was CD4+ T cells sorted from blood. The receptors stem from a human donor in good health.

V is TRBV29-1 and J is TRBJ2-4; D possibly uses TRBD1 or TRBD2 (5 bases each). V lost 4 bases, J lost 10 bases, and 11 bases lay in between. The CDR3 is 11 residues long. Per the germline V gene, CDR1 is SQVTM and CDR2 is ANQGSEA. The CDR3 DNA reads TGCAGCGTTGGGGACGCCCAGATTCAGTACTTC. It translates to CSVGDAQIQYF.

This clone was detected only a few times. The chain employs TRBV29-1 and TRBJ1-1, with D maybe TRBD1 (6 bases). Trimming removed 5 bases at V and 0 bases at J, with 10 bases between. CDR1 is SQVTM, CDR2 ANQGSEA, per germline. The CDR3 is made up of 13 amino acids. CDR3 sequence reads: CSVHDRLNTEAFF. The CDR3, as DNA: TGCAGCGTTCACGACAGGTTGAACACTGAAGCTTTCTTT.

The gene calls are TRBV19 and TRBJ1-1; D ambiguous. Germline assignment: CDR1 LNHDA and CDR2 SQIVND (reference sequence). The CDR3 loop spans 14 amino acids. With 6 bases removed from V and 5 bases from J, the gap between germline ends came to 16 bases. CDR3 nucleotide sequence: TGTGCCAGTAGCCCCGGTGGCAGTCCGACTGAAGCTTTCTTT. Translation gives CASSPGGSPTEAFF.

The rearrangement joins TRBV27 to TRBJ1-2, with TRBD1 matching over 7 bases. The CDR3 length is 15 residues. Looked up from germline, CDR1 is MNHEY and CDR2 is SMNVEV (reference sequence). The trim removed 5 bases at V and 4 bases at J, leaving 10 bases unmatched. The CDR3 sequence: CASSLSTGHGYGYTF. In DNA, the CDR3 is TGTGCCAGCAGTCTCTCGACAGGGCATGGCTATGGCTACACCTTC.

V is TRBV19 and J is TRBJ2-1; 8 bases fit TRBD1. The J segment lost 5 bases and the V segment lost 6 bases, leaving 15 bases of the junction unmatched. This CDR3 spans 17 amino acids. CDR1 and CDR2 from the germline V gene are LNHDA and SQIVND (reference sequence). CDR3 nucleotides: TGTGCCAGTAGGAAGATGACAGGGGTTAACGGCGACAATGAGCAGTTCTTC. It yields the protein CASRKMTGVNGDNEQFF.

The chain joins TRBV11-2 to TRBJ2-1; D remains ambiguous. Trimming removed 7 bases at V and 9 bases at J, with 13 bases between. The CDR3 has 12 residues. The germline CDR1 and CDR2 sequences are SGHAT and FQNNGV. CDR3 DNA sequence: TGTGCCAGCACAATGGGGATTTTTGAGCAGTTCTTC. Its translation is CASTMGIFEQFF.

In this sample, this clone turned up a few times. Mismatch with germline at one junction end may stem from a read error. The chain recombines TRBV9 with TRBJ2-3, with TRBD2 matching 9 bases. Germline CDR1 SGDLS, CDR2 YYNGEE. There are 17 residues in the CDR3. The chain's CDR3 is CASNVSGGPPSTDTQYF. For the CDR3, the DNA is TGTGCCAGCAACGTAAGCGGGGGGCCCCCTAGCACAGATACGCAGTATTTT. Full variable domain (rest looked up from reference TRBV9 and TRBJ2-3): DSGVTQTPKHLITATGQRVTLRCSPRSGDLSVYWYQQSLDQGLQFLIQYYNGEERAKGNILERFSAQQFPDLHSELNLSSLELGDSALYFCASNVSGGPPSTDTQYFGPGTRLTVL.

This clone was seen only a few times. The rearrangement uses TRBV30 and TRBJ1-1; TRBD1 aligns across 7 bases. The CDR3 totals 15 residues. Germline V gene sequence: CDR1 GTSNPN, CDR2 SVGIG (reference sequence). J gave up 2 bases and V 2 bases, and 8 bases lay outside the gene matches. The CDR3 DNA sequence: TGTGCCTGGAGTCAGACAGGGAGTATCAACACTGAAGCTTTCTTT. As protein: CAWSQTGSINTEAFF.

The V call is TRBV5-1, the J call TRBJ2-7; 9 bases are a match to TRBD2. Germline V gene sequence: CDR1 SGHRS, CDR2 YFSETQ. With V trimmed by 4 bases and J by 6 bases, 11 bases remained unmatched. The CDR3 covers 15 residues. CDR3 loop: CASSSTGTSSLEQYF. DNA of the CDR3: TGCGCCAGCAGCAGCACCGGGACTAGCTCCCTCGAGCAGTACTTC.

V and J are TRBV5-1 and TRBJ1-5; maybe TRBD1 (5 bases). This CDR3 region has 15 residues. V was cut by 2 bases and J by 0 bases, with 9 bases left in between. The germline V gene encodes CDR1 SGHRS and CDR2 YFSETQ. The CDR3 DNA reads TGCGCCAGCAGCTTCCTAGGGGTTAGCAATCAGCCCCAGCATTTT. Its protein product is CASSFLGVSNQPQHF. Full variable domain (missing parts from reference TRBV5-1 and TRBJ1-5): KAGVTQTPRYLIKTRGQQVTLSCSPISGHRSVSWYQQTPGQGLQFLFEYFSETQRNKGNFPGRFSGRQFSNSRSEMNVSTLELGDSALYLCASSFLGVSNQPQHFGDGTRLSIL.

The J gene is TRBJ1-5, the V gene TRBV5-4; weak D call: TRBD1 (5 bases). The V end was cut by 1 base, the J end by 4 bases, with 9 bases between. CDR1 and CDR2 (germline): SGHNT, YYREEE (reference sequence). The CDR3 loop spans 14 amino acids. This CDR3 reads CASSLKGSNQPQHF. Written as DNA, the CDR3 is TGTGCCAGCAGCTTGAAGGGGTCGAATCAGCCCCAGCATTTT.